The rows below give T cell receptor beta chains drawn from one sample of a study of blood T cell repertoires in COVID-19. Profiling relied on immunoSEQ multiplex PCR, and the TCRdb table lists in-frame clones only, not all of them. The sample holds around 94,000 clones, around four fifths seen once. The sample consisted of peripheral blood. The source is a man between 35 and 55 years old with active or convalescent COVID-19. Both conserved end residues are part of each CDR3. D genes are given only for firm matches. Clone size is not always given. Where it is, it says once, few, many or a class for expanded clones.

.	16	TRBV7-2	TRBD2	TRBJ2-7	CASSLVTGTRGEEQYF	TGTGCCAGCAGCTTAGTGACCGGGACTAGGGGGGAGGAGCAGTACTTC
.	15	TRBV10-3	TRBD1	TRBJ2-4	CAISESTTGGNIQYF	TGTGCCATCAGTGAGTCGACGACAGGGGGGAACATTCAGTACTTC
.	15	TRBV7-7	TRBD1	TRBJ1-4	CASSPGTGFGEKLFF	TGTGCTAGCAGCCCCGGGACAGGGTTCGGGGAAAAACTGTTTTTT
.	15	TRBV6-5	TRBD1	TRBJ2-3	CASSWTGRGEYTQYF	TGTGCCAGCAGCTGGACAGGGCGGGGAGAATATACGCAGTATTTT
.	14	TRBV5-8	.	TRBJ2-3	CASSLGQATDTQYF	TGTGCCAGCAGCTTGGGACAGGCGACAGATACGCAGTATTTT
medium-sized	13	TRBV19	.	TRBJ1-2	CASLYRDGYGYTF	TGTGCCAGCCTATACAGGGACGGCTATGGCTACACCTTC
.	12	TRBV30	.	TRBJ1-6	CAWSEGISPLHF	TGTGCCTGGAGTGAGGGGATTTCACCCCTCCACTTT
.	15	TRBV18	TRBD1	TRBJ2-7	CASSPLTGGPHEQYF	TGTGCCAGCTCACCTCTGACAGGGGGCCCCCACGAGCAGTACTTC
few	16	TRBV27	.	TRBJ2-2	CASSDRDTTNTGELFF	TGTGCCAGCAGTGACCGGGACACTACGAACACCGGGGAGCTGTTTTTT
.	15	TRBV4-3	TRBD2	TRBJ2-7	CASSQEGGGVYEQYF	TGCGCCAGCAGCCAAGAGGGCGGGGGGGTATACGAGCAGTACTTC
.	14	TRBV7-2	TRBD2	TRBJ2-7	CASSRTSGGYEQYF	TGTGCCAGCAGTCGTACTAGCGGGGGCTACGAGCAGTACTTC
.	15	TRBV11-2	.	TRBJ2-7	CASSSPPAGSWGQYF	TGTGCCAGCAGCTCACCACCGGCCGGGAGCTGGGGGCAGTACTTC
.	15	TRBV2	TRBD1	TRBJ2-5	CASVGDRGRQETQYF	TGTGCCAGTGTCGGGGACAGGGGGCGCCAAGAGACCCAGTACTTC
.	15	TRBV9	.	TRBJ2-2	CASSVDRTNTGELFF	TGTGCCAGCAGCGTAGACAGAACGAACACCGGGGAGCTGTTTTTT
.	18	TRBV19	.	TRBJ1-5	CASSILSWQAFNPQPQHF	TGTGCCAGTAGTATTTTATCGTGGCAGGCCTTCAACCCTCAGCCCCAGCATTTT
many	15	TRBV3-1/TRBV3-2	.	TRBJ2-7	CASSQGWLAFDEQYF	TGTGCCAGCAGCCAAGGTTGGCTAGCTTTTGACGAGCAGTACTTC
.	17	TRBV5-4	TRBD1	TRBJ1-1	CASSLTGGATMNTEAFF	TGTGCCAGCAGCTTGACAGGGGGCGCAACCATGAACACTGAAGCTTTCTTT
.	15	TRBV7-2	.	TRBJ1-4	CASSLVRGTNEKLFF	TGTGCCAGCAGCTTAGTCAGGGGAACTAATGAAAAACTGTTTTTT
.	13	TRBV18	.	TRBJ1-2	CASSPDSVYGYTF	TGTGCCAGCTCACCGGACAGCGTCTATGGCTACACCTTC
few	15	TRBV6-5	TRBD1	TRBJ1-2	CASSYSTGGGYGYTF	TGTGCCAGCAGTTACTCGACAGGGGGCGGCTATGGCTACACCTTC
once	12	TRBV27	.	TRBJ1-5	CASSFKGQPQHF	TGTGCCAGCAGTTTTAAGGGGCAGCCCCAGCATTTT
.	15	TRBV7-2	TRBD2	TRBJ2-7	CASSWPGRGVYEQYF	TGTGCCAGCAGCTGGCCCGGGAGGGGGGTCTACGAGCAGTACTTC
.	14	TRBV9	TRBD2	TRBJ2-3	CASSPFGGKDTQYF	TGTGCCAGCAGCCCGTTCGGGGGGAAAGATACGCAGTATTTT
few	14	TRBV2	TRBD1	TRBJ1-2	CASSPGTGGVGYTF	TGTGCCAGCTCCCCCGGGACAGGGGGCGTTGGCTACACCTTC
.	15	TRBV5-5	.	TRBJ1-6	CASSYSTEYNSPLHF	TGTGCCAGCAGCTATTCCACAGAGTATAATTCACCCCTCCACTTT
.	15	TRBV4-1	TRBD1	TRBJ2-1	CASSQGGDRNNEQFF	TGCGCCAGCAGCCAAGGAGGGGACAGGAACAATGAGCAGTTCTTC
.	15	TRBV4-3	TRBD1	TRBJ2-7	CASSQDMDRGYEQYF	TGCGCCAGCAGCCAAGATATGGACAGGGGCTACGAGCAGTACTTC
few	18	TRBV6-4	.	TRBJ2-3	CASSDSLGRRTSTDTQYF	TGTGCCAGCAGTGACAGTTTGGGGCGGCGGACCTCCACAGATACGCAGTATTTT
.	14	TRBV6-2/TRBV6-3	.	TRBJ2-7	CASSGQPLLYEQYF	TGTGCCAGCAGCGGACAGCCCCTCCTCTACGAGCAGTACTTC